This TCR beta chain was obtained from a study of T cell repertoires in ileal Crohn's disease. Germline-derived CDR1 and CDR2 are MDHEN and SYDVKM. The CDR3 contains 14 residues. The V and J ends lost 2 bases and 5 bases respectively, with 12 bases between them. Assay used: immunoSEQ multiplex PCR; TCRdb lists only in-frame clones, some missing. The sample has more than 15,000 clones, 75% to 80% seen once; the top ten hold 4% to 4.5%. Documented time point: inflamed ileum from the surgical specimen. The sample was ileal tissue. The chain recombines TRBV28 with TRBJ2-5, with a possible D match to TRBD1 (5 bases). This sequence was found in an adult with Crohn's disease. CDR3: CASSLIQGTETQYF. The DNA of the CDR3 is TGTGCCAGCAGTTTAATTCAGGGTACGGAGACCCAGTACTTC.